The 21 T cell receptor beta chains presented below share a single source sample, sequenced in a study of blood T cell repertoires in COVID-19. Assay: immunoSEQ multiplex PCR; the TCRdb copy retains only in-frame clones and omits some. The sample contains tens of thousands of clones, 88% of which appear only once. Specimen: peripheral blood. The receptors here all came from a woman aged 55-70 years with COVID-19, enrolled during active disease.

The rearrangement uses TRBV9 and TRBJ2-1; D is uncertain. Germline CDR1 reads SGDLS; CDR2 reads YYNGEE. The ends were cut back, 4 bases at V and 2 bases at J, with 16 bases in the middle. This CDR3 comprises 16 residues. CDR3 in DNA: TGTGCCAGCAGCCTCGACTCACTACCTCCCTACAATGAGCAGTTCTTC. This translates into CASSLDSLPPYNEQFF.

Points on this clone: Other nucleotide sequences from this sample produce the same CDR3. The chain links TRBV6-5 to TRBJ1-2; TRBD1 matches at 7 bases. Germline V gives CDR1 MNHEY, CDR2 SVGAGI. V shed 6 bases, J shed 3 bases, and the junction held 4 bases outside the gene matches. The CDR3 length is 13 residues. CDR3 DNA sequence: TGTGCCAGCAGCAGGGGGGCGGACTATGGCTACACCTTC. This encodes CASSRGADYGYTF.

V usage is TRBV19 and J usage is TRBJ2-7, with TRBD1 as a possible D gene (6 bases). The CDR3 loop spans 15 amino acids. The ends were cut back, 5 bases at V and 3 bases at J, with 17 bases in the middle. Germline V gene sequence: CDR1 LNHDA, CDR2 SQIVND (reference sequence). The CDR3 sequence: CASSLARGSLYEQYF. The CDR3 DNA is TGTGCCAGTAGTCTCGCGAGGGGGTCCCTCTACGAGCAGTACTTC.

V usage is TRBV5-5 and J usage is TRBJ1-1; TRBD1 agrees at 8 bases. The germline V gene encodes CDR1 SGHKS and CDR2 YYEKEE (reference sequence). V shed 4 bases and J 4 bases; nucleotides not matched to a gene: 12. The CDR3 runs to 16 residues. CDR3 amino acids: CASSPAPTGVLTEAFF. Here the CDR3 DNA reads TGTGCCAGCAGCCCGGCCCCGACAGGGGTCCTCACTGAAGCTTTCTTT.

CDR3 region: CATSDDRGESGQPQHF. CDR3 in DNA: TGTGCCACCAGTGACGACAGGGGGGAAAGTGGTCAGCCCCAGCATTTT. This rearrangement joins TRBV24-1 to TRBJ1-5; 9 bases are shared with TRBD1. This CDR3 is built from 16 residues. Unmatched junction bases numbered 9, after V lost 4 bases and J lost 6 bases. Looked up from germline, CDR1 is KGHDR and CDR2 is SFDVKD.

The gene calls are TRBV6-2 or TRBV6-3 and TRBJ1-2, with 11 bases fitting TRBD1. Germline CDR1 and CDR2: MNHEY and SVGEGT. After removal of 2 bases from V and 4 bases from J, the junction contained 3 bases not matched to a gene. This CDR3 is built from 15 residues. CDR3 amino acids: CASSYEGTGGYGYTF. The CDR3 region has the DNA TGTGCCAGCAGTTACGAAGGGACAGGGGGCTATGGCTACACCTTC.

The CDR3 bases are TGTGCCAGCAGCATCGGACAGATCTACGAGCAGTACTTC. Its translation is CASSIGQIYEQYF. The V call is TRBV11-2, the J call TRBJ2-7; D possibly corresponds to TRBD1 (6 bases). Germline CDR1 reads SGHAT; CDR2 reads FQNNGV. The CDR3 is 13 residues long. The germline V and J ends were trimmed by 5 bases and 3 bases, with 11 bases remaining between them.

The chain is built from TRBV4-1 and TRBJ2-2; 9 positions match TRBD1. V was clipped by 0 bases and J by 0 bases; unmatched bases: 11. This CDR3 has 20 residues. Germline-derived CDR1 and CDR2 are MGHRA and YSYEKL. CDR3 loop: CASSQDYRLGQGPNTGELFF. The CDR3 region has the DNA TGCGCCAGCAGCCAAGATTATCGGCTGGGACAGGGTCCGAACACCGGGGAGCTGTTTTTT.

The V and J genes are TRBV6-5 and TRBJ2-5, with D maybe TRBD2 (5 bases). The V end lost 8 bases, the J end lost 5 bases, and 12 bases lay between the germline ends. Germline CDR1 is MNHEY and CDR2 is SVGAGI. The CDR3 spans 12 residues. The CDR3 region has the DNA TGTGCCAGCCGCAGCGGTTGGGAGACCCAGTACTTC. This encodes CASRSGWETQYF.

The V call is TRBV4-1, the J call TRBJ1-5, with D possibly TRBD1 on 5 matching bases. This CDR3 is 16 amino acids long. Germline lookup yields CDR1 MGHRA and CDR2 YSYEKL. The germline V and J ends were trimmed by 3 bases and 0 bases, with 12 bases remaining between them. The CDR3 DNA reads TGCGCCAGCAGCCAGACGGGGGGAAGTAGCAATCAGCCCCAGCATTTT. Its protein product is CASSQTGGSSNQPQHF.

This clone has only a few counts. V gene TRBV18 combines with J gene TRBJ1-1, with D unresolved. CDR3 length: 14 residues. V lost 1 base to trimming and J lost 2 bases, with 8 bases between them. Germline lookup yields CDR1 KGHSH and CDR2 LQKENI. The CDR3: CASSPRADNTEAFF. For the CDR3, the DNA is TGTGCCAGCTCACCACGTGCGGATAACACTGAAGCTTTCTTT.

J is TRBJ2-1 and V is TRBV9; TRBD2 matches 7 bases. The germline V gene encodes CDR1 SGDLS and CDR2 YYNGEE. The CDR3 has 15 amino acids. The trim removed 0 bases at V and 10 bases at J, leaving 10 bases unmatched. This chain's CDR3 is CASSVVNGLGGEQFF. The CDR3 bases are TGTGCCAGCAGCGTAGTAAACGGATTGGGAGGGGAGCAGTTCTTC. The variable domain in full, completed from reference TRBV9 and TRBJ2-1, reads DSGVTQTPKHLITATGQRVTLRCSPRSGDLSVYWYQQSLDQGLQFLIQYYNGEERAKGNILERFSAQQFPDLHSELNLSSLELGDSALYFCASSVVNGLGGEQFFGPGTRLTVL.

The chain carries TRBV2 and TRBJ2-2; D is possibly TRBD2 (5 bases). Germline V CDR1 and CDR2: SNHLY, FYNNEI. The CDR3 extends over 13 amino acids. V lost 7 bases and J lost 2, with 8 bases in between. CDR3 amino acids: CASKSGNTGELFF. The CDR3 bases are TGTGCCAGCAAGAGCGGTAACACCGGGGAGCTGTTTTTT.

The chain combines TRBV6-5 with TRBJ2-1; D gene uncertain. V was shortened by 2 bases and J by 7 bases, with 6 bases between the two germline ends. The CDR3 length is 12 residues. The V gene's germline CDR1 is MNHEY and CDR2 SVGAGI. The CDR3 region is CASSYGRNEQFF. CDR3 coding DNA: TGTGCCAGCAGTTACGGGCGAAATGAGCAGTTCTTC.

The gene calls are TRBV19 and TRBJ2-1; 7 bases are a match to TRBD2. Trimming cost V 1 base and J 2 bases; bases outside gene matches: 5. The germline CDR1 and CDR2 sequences are LNHDA and SQIVND (reference sequence). CDR3 size: 16 residues. The chain's CDR3 is CASSIASSGPYNEQFF. DNA for the CDR3: TGTGCCAGTAGTATAGCGTCTAGCGGACCCTACAATGAGCAGTTCTTC.

V gene TRBV4-3 combines with J gene TRBJ1-3, with D possibly TRBD1 on 5 matching bases. Trimming took off 0 bases at V and 4 bases at J, with 7 bases between the two ends. There are 14 residues in the CDR3. The germline CDR1 and CDR2 sequences are LGHNA and YSLEER. CDR3 region: CASSQDRAGNTIYF. CDR3 sequence (DNA): TGCGCCAGCAGCCAAGACAGGGCGGGAAACACCATATATTTT.

The gene calls are TRBV4-3 and TRBJ1-2; 9 positions agree with TRBD1. Trimming cost V 3 bases and J 5 bases; bases outside gene matches: 10. The germline V gene encodes CDR1 LGHNA and CDR2 YSLEER. The CDR3 extends over 16 amino acids. Here the CDR3 reads CASSQDRDRDPYGYTF. CDR3 coding DNA: TGCGCCAGCAGCCAGGACCGGGACAGGGATCCATATGGCTACACCTTC.

The chain uses TRBV12-5 and TRBJ2-3; 9 bases align to TRBD2. The CDR3 has 19 residues. The junction had 14 bases not matched to a gene; V was cut back by 0 bases and J by 4 bases. From germline, CDR1 is LGHNT and CDR2 FRNRAP. The CDR3, as DNA: TGTGCTAGTGGTTTGGTACGAGGGGGAGCGGGGGGCCAGTCAGATACGCAGTATTTT. Its translation: CASGLVRGGAGGQSDTQYF.

This chain links TRBV5-1 with TRBJ1-5, with D maybe TRBD1 (6 bases). The CDR3 length is 18 residues. Between the trimmed V and J ends, which lost 2 bases and 6 bases, there was a span of 24 bases. Germline CDR1 reads SGHRS; CDR2 reads YFSETQ. CDR3 in amino acids: CASSLKYLIRTASQPQHF. CDR3 nucleotides: TGCGCCAGCAGCTTAAAATACCTAATTCGGACAGCAAGTCAGCCCCAGCATTTT.

The rearrangement joins TRBV11-3 to TRBJ1-1; the D gene is possibly TRBD1 (5 bases). CDR1 SGHNT and CDR2 YENEEA come from the germline V gene. Trimming left V 5 bases short and J 1 base short, with 14 bases between. The CDR3 covers 15 residues. This CDR3 reads CASSPFGGANTEAFF. The DNA of the CDR3 is TGTGCCAGCAGCCCATTTGGAGGGGCGAACACTGAAGCTTTCTTT.

The J gene is TRBJ2-5, the V gene TRBV4-3, with TRBD2 matching 10 bases. This CDR3 region has 16 residues. Germline V lookup: CDR1 LGHNA, CDR2 YSLEER. V gave up 0 bases and J gave up 2 bases; unmatched junction bases: 3. The CDR3 sequence: CASSQEGAGGQETQYF. The CDR3 DNA sequence: TGCGCCAGCAGCCAAGAGGGAGCGGGGGGGCAAGAGACCCAGTACTTC.